This record looks at one TCR beta chain sequence and its context. This sample is part of a study of technical replicates of blood from several donors. Clones were sequenced by immunoSEQ multiplex PCR, and TCRdb holds only the in-frame ones, with some missing. The sample records 100,000 or so clones, around 95% being singletons. This CDR3 is 13 amino acids long. Trimming stripped 5 bases from V and 5 bases from J, with 10 bases between. The germline V gene has CDR1 SGHTA and CDR2 FQGNSA. The V and J genes are TRBV7-2 and TRBJ1-5; unclear D gene. This receptor was taken from a human donor in good health. Sequences were obtained from T cells isolated from PBMCs. The DNA for the CDR3 is TGTGCCAGCAGCGTAAGTCGAGATCAGCCCCAGCATTTT. It yields the protein CASSVSRDQPQHF.